A single sample is the source of the 25 T cell receptor beta chains below, sequenced in a study of CD8+ T cells in alopecia areata. Extracted RNA was reverse transcribed, and the resulting cDNA served as sequencing template. Using immunoSEQ multiplex PCR, the repertoire was profiled, and TCRdb retains in-frame clones only, with some absent. Here the sample spans about 200,000 clones, around two fifths being singletons. Noted treatment: oral pan-JAK inhibitor, 5-10 mg twice daily. Sequences were derived from CD4+ T cells sorted from blood, sampled at approximately week 31, from a patient treated with tofacitinib. These receptors were taken from a human donor with alopecia areata.

The J gene is TRBJ2-1, the V gene TRBV11-2; D may correspond to TRBD1 or TRBD2 (6 bases each). Germline CDR1 and CDR2: SGHAT and FQNNGV. The CDR3 has 14 residues. V lost 0 bases, J lost 10 bases, and 13 bases lay in between. The CDR3 here is CASSLDRGGREQFF. CDR3 bases: TGTGCCAGCAGCTTAGACAGGGGAGGTCGCGAGCAGTTCTTC.

V and J are TRBV4-1 and TRBJ1-5; 8 bases line up with TRBD1. The germline CDR1 and CDR2 sequences are MGHRA and YSYEKL. V was clipped by 2 bases and J by 0 bases; unmatched bases: 3. The CDR3 consists of 16 residues. In DNA, the CDR3 is TGCGCCAGCAGCCAACCTACAGGGGGTAGCAATCAGCCCCAGCATTTT. This sequence encodes CASSQPTGGSNQPQHF.

The table lists this clone with many counts. The V and J genes are TRBV27 and TRBJ2-6; possibly TRBD1 for D (6 bases). Trimming removed 6 bases at V and 1 base at J, with 10 bases between. Germline V CDR1 and CDR2: MNHEY, SMNVEV (reference sequence). This CDR3 has 15 amino acids. Here the CDR3 reads CASRYQGSGANVLTF. The CDR3, as DNA: TGTGCCAGCAGGTACCAGGGGTCTGGGGCCAACGTCCTGACTTTC.

This clone showed up just a few times. The chain employs TRBV2 and TRBJ2-1, with TRBD2 matching over 9 bases. CDR1 and CDR2 from the germline V gene are SNHLY and FYNNEI. The CDR3 is made up of 16 amino acids. V trimming: 3 bases; J trimming: 2 bases; junction bases outside the gene matches: 5. The CDR3 here is CASSDLSGRPYNEQFF. The CDR3, as DNA: TGTGCCAGCAGTGACCTTAGCGGGAGACCCTACAATGAGCAGTTCTTC.

V is TRBV14 and J is TRBJ2-7, with D possibly matching TRBD1 (5 bases). From germline, CDR1 is SGHDN and CDR2 FVKESK. The ends were cut back, 5 bases at V and 6 bases at J, with 20 bases in the middle. The CDR3 spans 15 residues. The CDR3 sequence: CASSFPSTGVGEQYF. In nucleotides, the CDR3 is TGTGCCAGCAGCTTTCCCTCCACAGGAGTTGGCGAGCAGTACTTC.

This clone has just one count. The CDR3 DNA reads as TGTGCCAGCACCCCCGGCAGAGAGAGGGGGGCTTACTCCTTTGGGCAGTACTTC. Amino acids: CASTPGRERGAYSFGQYF. The chain combines TRBV7-6 with TRBJ2-7; D is tentatively TRBD1 or TRBD2 (6 bases each). This CDR3 spans 18 amino acids. V was cut by 7 bases and J by 9 bases, with 34 bases left in between. Germline V gene sequence: CDR1 SGHVS, CDR2 FNYEAQ.

There are many counts of this clone. The CDR3 region is CASSLARGTYEQYF. The DNA for the CDR3 is TGCGCCAGCAGCCTTGCCCGGGGTACCTACGAGCAGTACTTC. The rearrangement links TRBV4-1 to TRBJ2-7; D possibly corresponds to TRBD2 (5 bases). Trimming left V 4 bases short and J 2 bases short, with 12 bases between. The germline gives CDR1 MGHRA, CDR2 YSYEKL. The CDR3 sequence is 14 residues long.

This clone appeared a single time. J is TRBJ1-6 and V is TRBV6-5; D might be TRBD1 (6 bases). Germline values: CDR1 MNHEY, CDR2 SVGAGI. The CDR3 sequence is 15 residues long. V was trimmed by 4 bases and J by 9 bases, leaving 16 bases between them. The CDR3 here is CASSFRTDARSPLHF. In DNA, the CDR3 is TGTGCCAGCAGTTTTCGGACAGATGCCCGTTCACCCCTCCACTTT.

DNA of the CDR3: TGCGCCAGCAGCCGAGACATGTACGGCGATTCCGGGGGCTACACCTTC. The encoded protein is CASSRDMYGDSGGYTF. The rearrangement joins TRBV4-1 to TRBJ1-2; no clear D gene. V lost 4 bases and J 8 bases, leaving 23 bases between the germline ends. Germline V gene sequence: CDR1 MGHRA, CDR2 YSYEKL. The CDR3 runs to 16 residues.

A few counts support this clone. The chain's CDR3 is CASSQTGAHYGYTF. The CDR3 DNA sequence: TGTGCCAGCAGCCAAACAGGGGCCCACTATGGCTACACCTTC. This chain uses TRBV14 with TRBJ1-2; TRBD1 agrees at 7 bases. In germline, CDR1 is SGHDN, CDR2 FVKESK. V shed 2 bases, J shed 3 bases, and the junction held 3 bases outside the gene matches. The CDR3 contains 14 residues. Combining the CDR3 with reference TRBV14 and TRBJ1-2 gives the whole variable domain EAGVTQFPSHSVIEKGQTVTLRCDPISGHDNLYWYRRVMGKEIKFLLHFVKESKQDESGMPNNRFLAERTGGTYSTLKVQPAELEDSGVYFCASSQTGAHYGYTFGSGTRLTVV.

The rearrangement joins TRBV7-2 to TRBJ1-1; D gene unclear. Germline values: CDR1 SGHTA, CDR2 FQGNSA. V gave up 4 bases and J gave up 6 bases, with 18 bases separating them. CDR3 length equals 15 residues. The CDR3 nucleotides read TGTGCCAGCAGCTCGAATGCGCTTGTGAAGGCTGAAGCTTTCTTT. The encoded protein is CASSSNALVKAEAFF. Complete variable domain (other parts from reference TRBV7-2 and TRBJ1-1): GAGVSQSPSNKVTEKGKDVELRCDPISGHTALYWYRQSLGQGLEFLIYFQGNSAPDKSGLPSDRFSAERTGGSVSTLTIQRTQQEDSAVYLCASSSNALVKAEAFFGQGTRLTVV.

V is TRBV29-1 and J is TRBJ1-1, with D hard to call. The CDR3 runs 13 residues. Trimming shortened V by 5 bases and J by 0 bases, and 10 bases separated the two germline ends. Germline lookup yields CDR1 SQVTM and CDR2 ANQGSEA. The DNA for the CDR3 is TGCAGCGTTAGACGGCCTATGAACACTGAAGCTTTCTTT. This gives the protein CSVRRPMNTEAFF. The full variable domain, with the rest looked up from reference TRBV29-1 and TRBJ1-1, is SAVISQKPSRDICQRGTSLTIQCQVDSQVTMMFWYRQQPGQSLTLIATANQGSEATYESGFVIDKFPISRPNLTFSTLTVSNMSPEDSSIYLCSVRRPMNTEAFFGQGTRLTVV.

The chain couples TRBV4-1 to TRBJ1-3, with 8 bases identical to TRBD1. The junction had 7 bases not matched to a gene; V was cut back by 2 bases and J by 4 bases. The CDR3 spans 16 residues. Germline CDR1 reads MGHRA; CDR2 reads YSYEKL. Written as DNA, the CDR3 is TGCGCCAGCAGCCAAACCATCTGGGACAGGGGAAACACCATATATTTT. Protein: CASSQTIWDRGNTIYF.

The J gene is TRBJ1-1, the V gene TRBV5-5; D is undetermined. The V end was cut by 4 bases, the J end by 2 bases, with 15 bases between. CDR1 and CDR2 from the germline V gene are SGHKS and YYEKEE (reference sequence). CDR3 length: 15 residues. For the CDR3, the DNA is TGTGCCAGCAGCAACGCCCATGTGGCCAACACTGAAGCTTTCTTT. Its protein product is CASSNAHVANTEAFF.

V gene TRBV7-9 combines with J gene TRBJ1-1, with TRBD1 as a possible D gene (5 bases). The CDR3 has 16 amino acids. Per germline, CDR1 SEHNR and CDR2 FQNEAQ (reference sequence). Deletions cut 1 base from V and 0 bases from J, with 12 bases between. The CDR3 is CASSLGQGQVNTEAFF. DNA of the CDR3: TGTGCCAGCAGCTTAGGACAAGGACAAGTGAACACTGAAGCTTTCTTT.

This clone was seen only a few times. The gene calls are TRBV30 and TRBJ2-7, with a possible D match to TRBD2 (6 bases). CDR1 and CDR2 (germline): GTSNPN, SVGIG (reference sequence). With 2 bases removed from V and 7 bases from J, the gap between germline ends came to 18 bases. The CDR3 has 14 amino acids. The CDR3 loop is CAWSSGPQGGEQYF. The CDR3 DNA sequence: TGTGCCTGGAGTTCGGGGCCCCAGGGAGGTGAGCAGTACTTC.

The chain recombines TRBV5-4 with TRBJ1-2, with D unresolved. Trimming pared 1 base from V and 4 bases from J, leaving 20 bases between. Germline V gene data show CDR1 as SGHNT and CDR2 as YYREEE (reference sequence). The CDR3 is made up of 17 amino acids. This CDR3 reads CASSLPTVGGGIYGYTF. The DNA of the CDR3 is TGTGCCAGCAGCTTGCCTACGGTGGGTGGAGGAATCTATGGCTACACCTTC.

This chain uses TRBV6-1 with TRBJ1-5; tentatively, D is TRBD1 (5 bases). Germline assignment: CDR1 MNHNS and CDR2 SASEGT. The CDR3 is 12 amino acids. V lost 6 bases, J lost 5 bases, and 8 bases lay in between. CDR3 loop: CASRAGDQPQHF. The CDR3, as DNA: TGTGCCAGCAGGGCGGGGGATCAGCCCCAGCATTTT.

The rearrangement links TRBV18 to TRBJ2-7; the D call may be TRBD1 or TRBD2 (5 bases each). CDR3 length: 13 amino acids. Trimming pared 6 bases from V and 3 bases from J, leaving 12 bases between. Germline values: CDR1 KGHSH, CDR2 LQKENI. CDR3 sequence (DNA): TGTGCCAGCTCTCGGGGCATCAACTACGAGCAGTACTTC. Protein: CASSRGINYEQYF.

A few counts support this clone. The chain uses TRBV7-9 and TRBJ2-7; 9 nucleotides align to TRBD2. CDR3 size: 15 residues. Trimming at V came to 0 bases and at J to 5 bases, leaving 5 bases not matched to a gene. Germline CDR1 reads SEHNR; CDR2 reads FQNEAQ (reference sequence). The CDR3 coding sequence is TGTGCCAGCAGCTTAGCCGGCGGGAGGGCCGACGAGCAGTACTTC. Translation: CASSLAGGRADEQYF.

The chain recombines TRBV9 with TRBJ1-5, with unresolved D. CDR3 size: 13 residues. The germline V gene has CDR1 SGDLS and CDR2 YYNGEE. The V gene lost 3 bases and the J gene lost 3 bases, with 7 bases spanning the gap. The CDR3 loop reads CASSANHNQPQHF. Written as DNA, the CDR3 is TGTGCCAGCAGCGCCAACCACAATCAGCCCCAGCATTTT. The full variable domain, completed using reference TRBV9 and TRBJ1-5, is DSGVTQTPKHLITATGQRVTLRCSPRSGDLSVYWYQQSLDQGLQFLIQYYNGEERAKGNILERFSAQQFPDLHSELNLSSLELGDSALYFCASSANHNQPQHFGDGTRLSIL.

The chain has TRBV27 and TRBJ1-5, with 10 bases that match TRBD1. The V gene end was trimmed by 2 bases and the J gene end by 4 bases; junction bases not matched to a gene: 2. The CDR3 has 15 residues. Germline CDR1 reads MNHEY; CDR2 reads SMNVEV (reference sequence). The CDR3 loop is CASSLVGQGNQPQHF. CDR3 nucleotide sequence: TGTGCCAGCAGTTTAGTGGGACAGGGGAATCAGCCCCAGCATTTT.

V is TRBV6-6 and J is TRBJ2-7, with 8 bases lining up with TRBD1. Trimming removed 4 bases from V and 6 bases from J; junction bases left unmatched: 11. From germline, CDR1 is MNHNY and CDR2 SVGAGI (reference sequence). The CDR3 sequence is 15 residues long. CDR3 sequence: CASSSPMTGVTEQYF. The CDR3 DNA follows: TGTGCCAGCAGTTCTCCGATGACAGGGGTAACCGAGCAGTACTTC.

In DNA form, the CDR3 reads TGTGCCAGCAGCCACCCATGGACTAGCGGGGGCTACAATGAGCAGTTCTTC. Translating gives CASSHPWTSGGYNEQFF. This chain uses TRBV4-2 with TRBJ2-1; TRBD2 matches at 13 bases. After removal of 3 bases from V and 3 bases from J, the junction contained 5 bases not matched to a gene. Germline-derived CDR1 and CDR2 are LGHNA and YNFKEQ. CDR3 length: 17 amino acids.

The chain uses TRBV18 and TRBJ2-7, with D possibly matching TRBD2 (5 bases). V was pared by 3 bases and J by 7 bases, with 13 bases between. This CDR3 contains 13 residues. Germline V gene sequence: CDR1 KGHSH, CDR2 LQKENI. Here the CDR3 reads CASSPPIGLEQYF. Written as DNA, the CDR3 is TGTGCCAGCTCACCCCCAATTGGACTGGAGCAGTACTTC.